Many counts were recorded for the clone carrying this TCR beta chain. The source of the sample is a study of T cell repertoires in cytomegalovirus infection. With 0 bases clipped from V and 0 bases from J, the junction kept 6 bases outside the gene matches. The CDR3 covers 17 residues. Germline V gene lookup returns CDR1 MGHRA and CDR2 YSYEKL. TCRdb re-called the reads with MiXCR, one entry per CDR3 protein. The table records roughly 230,000 distinct CDR3 sequences, about 18% of them present only once. This clonotype was obtained from a human donor in good health (CMV status not recorded). Some clones in this sample may be carry-over from other donors' samples. The rearrangement uses TRBV4-1 and TRBJ1-1; 8 bases are shared with TRBD1. The source material was CD8+ T cells from PBMCs. The CDR3 region is CASSQDDRGSMNTEAFF. CDR3 coding DNA: TGCGCCAGCAGCCAAGATGACAGGGGCTCGATGAACACTGAAGCTTTCTTT.